The sequence of this T cell receptor (beta chain) was determined in a study of blood T cell repertoires in COVID-19. Study-level information: Collection of acute and convalescent COVID-19 samples took place in the United States, Italy and Spain.

The assay was immunoSEQ multiplex PCR, and TCRdb's table has in-frame clones only and misses some. The data show fewer than 150,000 clones, roughly 90% seen once. The CDR3 is 11 amino acids. Trimming pared 6 bases from V and 4 bases from J, leaving 10 bases between. The germline V gene encodes CDR1 DFQATT and CDR2 SNEGSKA (reference sequence). This clonotype was sampled from a human donor in a cohort sampled during active COVID-19. V and J are TRBV20-1 and TRBJ2-7; D gene uncertain. The sequencing sample was made of peripheral blood. The CDR3 DNA reads TGCAGTGCACTGACTGGGTACGAGCAGTACTTC. It yields the protein CSALTGYEQYF.